Listed below are T cell receptor beta chains from one sample, sequenced in a study of T cell responses to AZD1222 COVID-19 vaccine. Libraries were prepared by immunoSEQ multiplex PCR; TCRdb keeps only in-frame clonotypes and omits some of them. The table shows about 110,000 clones, with approximately 94% occurring only once. This specimen consisted of peripheral blood, obtained 28 days after the second AZD1222 dose. The receptor source for this set is an adult who received the AZD1222 COVID-19 vaccine. The CDR3 runs from the conserved cysteine through the conserved F or W. The order of the fields is D gene, J gene, clone size, V gene, CDR3 protein, CDR3 DNA. The D gene is left open where the match is weak. Not all rows give a size; the values are once, few, many and, for expanded clones, a class.

>-|TRBJ1-4|-|TRBV5-4
CASTRDSNEKLFF
TGTGCCAGCACACGTGACTCTAATGAAAAACTGTTTTTT
>-|TRBJ1-2|once|TRBV19
CASSMTRARVVGYTF
TGTGCCAGTAGTATGACACGGGCCAGGGTCGTCGGCTACACCTTC
>-|TRBJ1-6|-|TRBV18
CASSPVDGNSPLHF
TGTGCCAGCTCACCCGTGGACGGTAATTCACCCCTCCACTTT
>-|TRBJ1-5|-|TRBV10-3
CAISDLPVGAGQPQHF
TGTGCCATCAGTGACCTTCCAGTGGGGGCCGGTCAGCCCCAGCATTTT
>TRBD2|TRBJ2-2|-|TRBV19
CASSKNSGRASRELFF
TGTGCCAGTAGTAAAAATAGCGGGAGGGCATCAAGGGAGCTGTTTTTT
>-|TRBJ1-1|-|TRBV7-6
CASSLALGSRTEAFF
TGTGCCAGCAGCTTAGCTCTTGGGAGCCGCACTGAAGCTTTCTTT
>TRBD1|TRBJ1-1|-|TRBV12-3/TRBV12-4
CASRTGPGTEAFF
TGTGCCAGCAGGACAGGGCCCGGAACTGAAGCTTTCTTT
>TRBD2|TRBJ2-7|-|TRBV5-1
CASAPSGSMNEQYF
TGCGCCAGCGCCCCTAGCGGGAGTATGAACGAGCAGTACTTC
>TRBD1|TRBJ1-1|-|TRBV6-5
CASSYETGGNTEAFF
TGTGCCAGCAGTTACGAAACAGGGGGAAACACTGAAGCTTTCTTT
>TRBD1|TRBJ1-3|few|TRBV7-9
CASMGQGMNTIYF
TGTGCCAGCATGGGACAGGGAATGAACACCATATATTTT
>TRBD1|TRBJ1-2|-|TRBV19
CASSINAGGARYGYTF
TGTGCCAGTAGTATTAACGCAGGGGGCGCCCGCTATGGCTACACCTTC
>-|TRBJ1-1|-|TRBV7-7
CASSPPTVNTEAFF
TGTGCCAGCAGCCCACCGACAGTGAACACTGAAGCTTTCTTT
>-|TRBJ1-5|-|TRBV15
CATSTASWGLDRNNQPQHF
TGTGCCACCAGCACAGCGTCATGGGGGTTGGATAGAAACAATCAGCCCCAGCATTTT
>-|TRBJ2-7|-|TRBV4-1
CASSQMGAYEQYF
TGCGCCAGCAGCCAAATGGGAGCTTACGAGCAGTACTTC
>-|TRBJ2-1|-|TRBV6-2/TRBV6-3
CASSRSKGQSYNEQFF
TGTGCCAGCAGTCGGAGTAAAGGTCAATCCTACAATGAGCAGTTCTTC
>-|TRBJ2-1|once|TRBV5-5
CASRVGQGISSYNEQFF
TGTGCCAGCAGGGTCGGGCAGGGGATATCCTCCTACAATGAGCAGTTCTTC
>-|TRBJ1-5|-|TRBV12-3/TRBV12-4
CASTWSGVKAQHF
TGTGCCAGCACTTGGTCAGGGGTAAAGGCCCAGCATTTT
>-|TRBJ2-1|-|TRBV11-2
CASSLDTGNEQFF
TGTGCCAGCAGCTTAGATACGGGGAATGAGCAGTTCTTC
>TRBD1|TRBJ1-5|-|TRBV7-9
CASSPAGGAEPQHF
TGTGCCAGCAGCCCGGCAGGGGGGGCTGAGCCCCAGCATTTT
>-|TRBJ2-1|-|TRBV19
CASSQIVTYNEQFF
TGTGCCAGTAGTCAAATAGTTACCTACAATGAGCAGTTCTTC
>-|TRBJ1-5|-|TRBV6-5
CASKKGSGSNQPQHF
TGTGCCAGCAAAAAAGGGAGCGGTAGCAATCAGCCCCAGCATTTT
>-|TRBJ1-2|-|TRBV6-5
CASSSPGGNYGYTF
TGTGCCAGCAGTTCCCCAGGTGGCAACTATGGCTACACCTTC
>-|TRBJ1-3|-|TRBV15
CATSLGSGDTIYF
TGTGCCACCAGTTTAGGGTCTGGGGACACCATATATTTT
>-|TRBJ1-3|-|TRBV11-2
CASSLVPGFGNTIYF
TGTGCCAGCAGCTTAGTACCAGGGTTTGGAAACACCATATATTTT
>-|TRBJ2-7|-|TRBV30
CAWSRPLGEWGEQYF
TGTGCCTGGAGTCGTCCCCTGGGTGAGTGGGGCGAGCAGTACTTC
>-|TRBJ1-3|-|TRBV7-8
CASSLQIYSGNTIYF
TGTGCCAGCAGCTTACAGATATACTCTGGAAACACCATATATTTT
>TRBD1|TRBJ2-2|-|TRBV28
CASYRTGNTGELFF
TGTGCCAGCTACCGGACAGGGAACACCGGGGAGCTGTTTTTT
>TRBD1|TRBJ1-1|-|TRBV12-3/TRBV12-4
CASSLQGDTEAFF
TGTGCCAGCAGTCTACAGGGGGACACTGAAGCTTTCTTT
>-|TRBJ2-3|-|TRBV12-3/TRBV12-4
CASRRIETDTQYF
TGTGCCAGCAGACGAATAGAAACAGATACGCAGTATTTT
>-|TRBJ2-7|-|TRBV7-8
CASSLRRGYEQYF
TGTGCCAGCAGCCTCAGGAGGGGATACGAGCAGTACTTC
>-|TRBJ2-1|once|TRBV11-2
CASSHNRGRGTYNEQFF
TGTGCCAGCAGCCACAACCGGGGGCGGGGAACCTACAATGAGCAGTTCTTC
>TRBD1|TRBJ1-1|-|TRBV19
CASIPFRGANTEAFF
TGTGCCAGTATCCCATTCAGGGGGGCGAACACTGAAGCTTTCTTT
>TRBD2|TRBJ2-1|-|TRBV29-1
CSVRPFGVLLAGGPQSFNEQFF
TGCAGCGTACGTCCTTTTGGGGTCCTACTAGCGGGAGGGCCTCAATCTTTCAATGAGCAGTTCTTC
>TRBD1|TRBJ2-7|-|TRBV5-1
CASTGTGGGYEQYF
TGCGCCAGCACCGGGACAGGGGGAGGCTACGAGCAGTACTTC
>TRBD1|TRBJ1-1|-|TRBV2
CASRGTDTEAFF
TGTGCCAGCAGGGGGACAGACACTGAAGCTTTCTTT
>-|TRBJ1-1|once|TRBV5-1
CASSRQENTEAFF
TGCGCCAGCAGCCGACAGGAGAACACTGAAGCTTTCTTT
>-|TRBJ2-5|-|TRBV3-1/TRBV3-2
CASSRGILETQYF
TGTGCCAGCAGCCGGGGGATCTTGGAGACCCAGTACTTC
>-|TRBJ1-4|-|TRBV30
CAWRGGEKLFF
TGTGCCTGGAGGGGGGGGGAAAAACTGTTTTTT
>-|TRBJ2-4|-|TRBV11-2
CASSPLGAGAGKNIQYF
TGTGCCAGCAGCCCCCTAGGGGCTGGGGCGGGCAAAAACATTCAGTACTTC
>TRBD1|TRBJ2-7|-|TRBV9
CASSVGGQNYEQYF
TGTGCCAGCAGCGTAGGGGGACAGAACTACGAGCAGTACTTC
>-|TRBJ1-1|-|TRBV12-3/TRBV12-4
CASSFPGPEAFF
TGTGCCAGCAGTTTTCCGGGGCCTGAAGCTTTCTTT
>-|TRBJ2-2|-|TRBV6-5
CASTQELGAPGELFF
TGTGCCAGCACCCAAGAGTTGGGGGCTCCCGGGGAGCTGTTTTTT
>TRBD1|TRBJ1-6|-|TRBV27
CASRNRGPYNSPLHF
TGTGCCAGCAGAAACAGGGGACCCTATAATTCACCCCTCCACTTT
>-|TRBJ2-3|-|TRBV25-1
CASSEWGTYTDTQYF
TGTGCCAGCAGTGAATGGGGGACTTACACAGATACGCAGTATTTT
>TRBD1|TRBJ2-7|-|TRBV7-9
CASSDRGAGNEQYF
TGTGCCAGCAGCGACAGGGGGGCTGGAAACGAGCAGTACTTC
>-|TRBJ1-1|-|TRBV18
CASSPSGDGTEAFF
TGTGCCAGCTCACCTTCGGGCGACGGGACTGAAGCTTTCTTT
>TRBD1|TRBJ2-5|-|TRBV6-1
CASSVLVRGQGAETQYF
TGTGCCAGCAGTGTGCTCGTAAGGGGACAGGGGGCAGAGACCCAGTACTTC
>-|TRBJ2-7|-|TRBV19
CASSIGRASYEQYF
TGTGCCAGTAGTATTGGGCGCGCCTCCTACGAGCAGTACTTC
>TRBD2|TRBJ2-2|-|TRBV7-7
CASSPGSAGGSTGELFF
TGTGCCAGCAGCCCCGGTTCAGCGGGAGGTTCGACCGGGGAGCTGTTTTTT